These 27 T cell receptor beta chains were all obtained from the same sample, sequenced in a study of T-cell memory formation after mild COVID-19. Each CDR3 protein gets one entry after TCRdb re-called the 5' RACE reads with MiXCR. The sample records thousands of distinct CDR3 sequences, about three fifths being singletons. The source material was PBMCs or a T cell subset sorted from them (not recorded which). Receptor source: an adult who had mild COVID-19 (a few samples of this study predate the infection). Cell type and time point are not known.

This clonotype came up once. The chain joins TRBV5-6 to TRBJ2-7; a possible D gene is TRBD1 (6 bases). Germline CDR1 is SGHDT and CDR2 is YYEEEE. The V and J ends lost 4 bases and 0 bases respectively, with 11 bases between them. This CDR3 is 14 amino acids long. CDR3: CASSGGLASYEQYF. As DNA, the CDR3 is TGTGCCAGCAGCGGGGGCCTTGCCTCCTACGAGCAGTACTTC.

This clonotype is medium-sized. The rearrangement links TRBV7-8 to TRBJ1-2; D is perhaps TRBD1 (6 bases). The CDR3 loop spans 14 amino acids. V lost 4 bases and J 7 bases, leaving 16 bases between the germline ends. Per the germline V gene, CDR1 is SGHVS and CDR2 is FQNEAQ. CDR3 loop: CASSWRGMFFGYTF. The CDR3 DNA reads TGTGCCAGCAGCTGGAGGGGGATGTTTTTTGGCTACACCTTC.

In its sample, this clonotype is medium-sized (0.01 to 0.1%). The rearrangement uses TRBV18 and TRBJ2-5, with D unclear. Germline CDR1 reads KGHSH; CDR2 reads LQKENI. Trimming cost V 6 bases and J 3 bases, with 5 bases left between them. The CDR3 has 11 amino acids. The DNA for the CDR3 is TGTGCCAGCTCGCCTAAAGAGACCCAGTACTTC. This gives the protein CASSPKETQYF.

This clonotype is medium-sized. The J gene is TRBJ2-5, the V gene TRBV24-1, with D possibly matching TRBD1 (5 bases). Trimming cost V 7 bases and J 0 bases, with 8 bases left between them. This CDR3 is 13 amino acids long. The germline V gene encodes CDR1 KGHDR and CDR2 SFDVKD. The CDR3 is CATRRGYQETQYF. The CDR3 DNA follows: TGTGCCACCAGAAGGGGATACCAAGAGACCCAGTACTTC.

By its share, this clonotype is medium-sized (0.01 to 0.1%). V usage is TRBV29-1 and J usage is TRBJ1-5; weak D call: TRBD1 (5 bases). The CDR3 covers 14 residues. V lost 4 bases and J 7 bases, leaving 17 bases between the germline ends. Germline CDR1 SQVTM, CDR2 ANQGSEA. In nucleotides, the CDR3 is TGCAGCGTTGGGGGGAGAGATCCCAACCAGCCCCAGCATTTT. Its translation is CSVGGRDPNQPQHF.

The CDR3 bases are TGTGCCTGGTCGGTGGGGACAGAATATGGCTACACCTTC. Translation gives CAWSVGTEYGYTF. V gene TRBV30 combines with J gene TRBJ1-2; TRBD1 aligns across 7 bases. Germline V gene lookup returns CDR1 GTSNPN and CDR2 SVGIG (reference sequence). The junction had 8 bases not matched to a gene; V was cut back by 5 bases and J by 5 bases. This CDR3 contains 13 residues.

J is TRBJ2-7 and V is TRBV7-9; 10 bases are a match to TRBD2. Looked up from germline, CDR1 is SEHNR and CDR2 is FQNEAQ (reference sequence). The CDR3 is 15 residues long. V gave up 5 bases and J gave up 0 bases; unmatched junction bases: 4. The CDR3 DNA reads TGTGCCAGCAGCAAAGGACTAGCGGCCTCCTACGAGCAGTACTTC. Translation: CASSKGLAASYEQYF.

The CDR3 reads CSVEGSTDTQYF. Written as DNA, the CDR3 is TGCAGCGTTGAGGGGAGCACAGATACGCAGTATTTT. The chain combines TRBV29-1 with TRBJ2-3; D not resolved. Trimming removed 3 bases from V and 0 bases from J, with 4 bases in between. This CDR3 has 12 amino acids. CDR1 is SQVTM, CDR2 ANQGSEA, per germline.

The chain combines TRBV6-6 with TRBJ2-7; no clear D. Germline V gives CDR1 MNHNY, CDR2 SVGAGI (reference sequence). There are 13 residues in the CDR3. V lost 0 bases, J lost 0 bases, and 3 bases lay in between. CDR3 sequence: CASSYSPSYEQYV. The CDR3 DNA follows: TGTGCCAGCAGTTACTCCCCCTCCTACGAGCAGTACGTC.

This clonotype was found once. The chain recombines TRBV6-6 with TRBJ1-1; the D gene is possibly TRBD1 (5 bases). The CDR3 loop spans 16 amino acids. Trimming left V 0 bases short and J 7 bases short, with 18 bases between. The germline V gene has CDR1 MNHNY and CDR2 SVGAGI (reference sequence). The CDR3 coding sequence is TGTGCCAGCAGTTACTCGATTGCGGGGATGGGGGGTGAAGCTTTCTTT. This sequence encodes CASSYSIAGMGGEAFF.

The chain links TRBV7-9 to TRBJ2-3; a weak D match, TRBD1 (6 bases). Looked up from germline, CDR1 is SEHNR and CDR2 is FQNEAQ (reference sequence). V was shortened by 5 bases and J by 0 bases, with 12 bases between the two germline ends. The CDR3 totals 15 residues. CDR3 amino acids: CASSATGSSTDTQYF. CDR3 sequence (DNA): TGTGCCAGCAGCGCGACAGGATCTAGCACAGATACGCAGTATTTT.

By sample fraction, this clonotype is medium-sized. J is TRBJ2-1 and V is TRBV7-3, with 8 bases lining up with TRBD2. This CDR3 is built from 17 residues. CDR1 and CDR2 (germline): SGHTA, FQGTGA. Trimming at V came to 4 bases and at J to 6 bases, leaving 14 bases not matched to a gene. The CDR3 reads CASSSGTGTRVLNEQFF. DNA of the CDR3: TGTGCCAGCAGCTCCGGGACCGGGACTAGGGTCCTCAATGAGCAGTTCTTC. Combining the CDR3 with reference TRBV7-3 and TRBJ2-1 gives the whole variable domain GAGVSQTPSNKVTEKGKYVELRCDPISGHTALYWYRQSLGQGPEFLIYFQGTGAADDSGLPNDRFFAVRPEGSVSTLKIQRTERGDSAVYLCASSSGTGTRVLNEQFFGPGTRLTVL.

This rearrangement joins TRBV5-1 to TRBJ2-7, with 8 bases identical to TRBD1. The CDR3 length is 15 residues. V shed 0 bases and J 0 bases; nucleotides not matched to a gene: 2. Germline-derived CDR1 and CDR2 are SGHRS and YFSETQ. CDR3 nucleotide sequence: TGCGCCAGCAGCTTGGACAGGGGGATCTCCTACGAGCAGTACTTC. Its translation is CASSLDRGISYEQYF.

V gene TRBV5-1 combines with J gene TRBJ2-3; the D gene is possibly TRBD2 (7 bases). With 2 bases removed from V and 3 bases from J, the gap between germline ends came to 10 bases. CDR1 and CDR2 (germline): SGHRS, YFSETQ. The CDR3 sequence is 14 residues long. The DNA of the CDR3 is TGCGCCAGCAGCTTCGGGGGGCCGACAGATACGCAGTATTTT. As protein: CASSFGGPTDTQYF.

By proportion, this clonotype is medium-sized. The V and J genes are TRBV19 and TRBJ2-7; no definite D call. The germline gives CDR1 LNHDA, CDR2 SQIVND (reference sequence). CDR3 size: 14 residues. With 5 bases removed from V and 7 bases from J, the gap between germline ends came to 18 bases. The CDR3, as DNA: TGTGCCAGTAGTGTCGGACCCGGTCCGTGGGAGCAGTACTTC. Translating it yields CASSVGPGPWEQYF.

By share, this clonotype ranks as medium-sized. The V call is TRBV20-1, the J call TRBJ2-1; 9 nucleotides line up with TRBD1. This CDR3 region has 14 residues. V was pared by 1 base and J by 3 bases, with 1 base of the junction left unmatched. Germline lookup yields CDR1 DFQATT and CDR2 SNEGSKA (reference sequence). CDR3 sequence (DNA): TGCAGTGCTAGAGGGACAGGGGTCTACAATGAGCAGTTCTTC. Encoded protein: CSARGTGVYNEQFF.

The chain carries TRBV5-6 and TRBJ2-7, with TRBD1 identical over 7 bases. Trimming at V came to 2 bases and at J to 3 bases, leaving 2 bases not matched to a gene. Germline V gives CDR1 SGHDT, CDR2 YYEEEE. This CDR3 region has 13 residues. The CDR3 region has the DNA TGTGCCAGCAGCTTAGGACAGGACTACGAGCAGTACTTC. Encoded protein: CASSLGQDYEQYF.

Within the sample, this clonotype is medium-sized. The rearrangement joins TRBV5-1 to TRBJ2-1, with D possibly being TRBD1 (5 bases). CDR1 is SGHRS, CDR2 YFSETQ, per germline. With 5 bases removed from V and 2 bases from J, the gap between germline ends came to 11 bases. The CDR3 covers 14 residues. This CDR3 is CASSSQGTYNEQFF. CDR3 sequence (DNA): TGCGCCAGCAGTTCCCAGGGTACCTACAATGAGCAGTTCTTC.

V gene TRBV7-2 combines with J gene TRBJ2-1; a weak D match, TRBD1 (5 bases). Per germline, CDR1 SGHTA and CDR2 FQGNSA. The CDR3 totals 14 residues. Trimming left V 7 bases short and J 8 bases short, with 18 bases between. The CDR3 coding sequence is TGTGCCAGCACGCCCTGGGGCATAGGGGATGAGCAGTTCTTC. Translated, it gives CASTPWGIGDEQFF. Supplemented by reference TRBV7-2 and TRBJ2-1, the full variable domain reads GAGVSQSPSNKVTEKGKDVELRCDPISGHTALYWYRQSLGQGLEFLIYFQGNSAPDKSGLPSDRFSAERTGGSVSTLTIQRTQQEDSAVYLCASTPWGIGDEQFFGPGTRLTVL.

J is TRBJ2-3 and V is TRBV15, with TRBD2 as a possible D gene (6 bases). The CDR3 runs to 14 residues. The germline CDR1 and CDR2 sequences are LNHNV and YYDKDF (reference sequence). V gave up 0 bases and J gave up 10 bases, with 14 bases separating them. CDR3 sequence reads: CATSRDYRREAQYF. CDR3 coding DNA: TGTGCCACCAGCAGAGATTACCGCAGGGAGGCGCAGTATTTT.

This clonotype qualifies as medium-sized. The chain links TRBV27 to TRBJ1-6; unclear D gene. Trimming took 6 bases from V and 5 from J, leaving 17 bases between them. The CDR3 length is 16 residues. CDR1 and CDR2 from the germline V gene are MNHEY and SMNVEV (reference sequence). CDR3 nucleotide sequence: TGTGCCAGCAGCCTATTTTGGGAGAAAAATAATTCACCCCTCCACTTT. Amino acids: CASSLFWEKNNSPLHF.

This chain connects TRBV4-3 to TRBJ2-7; D is possibly TRBD1 or TRBD2 (5 bases each). Germline V gene lookup returns CDR1 LGHNA and CDR2 YSLEER. V lost 5 bases to trimming and J lost 4 bases, with 12 bases between them. CDR3 length: 13 residues. The CDR3, as DNA: TGCGCCAGCAGCGTAGGGACCGAGTACGAGCAGTACTTC. Amino acid sequence: CASSVGTEYEQYF.

This chain connects TRBV2 to TRBJ2-7, with D tentatively TRBD2 (5 bases). The CDR3 extends over 10 amino acids. The V end lost 6 bases, the J end lost 6 bases, and 6 bases lay between the germline ends. The germline CDR1 and CDR2 sequences are SNHLY and FYNNEI. The CDR3 loop reads CASSGGEQYF. CDR3 coding DNA: TGTGCCAGCAGCGGAGGCGAGCAGTACTTC.

This clonotype is medium-sized in the sample. The chain joins TRBV5-1 to TRBJ2-1, with TRBD2 matching 11 bases. The CDR3 runs to 15 residues. Trimming took 0 bases from V and 7 from J; bases not matched to a gene: 3. Germline CDR1 is SGHRS and CDR2 is YFSETQ. DNA for the CDR3: TGCGCCAGCAGCTTGGTAGCGGGGGGGCCGAATGAGCAGTTCTTC. Translating it yields CASSLVAGGPNEQFF.

This clonotype is termed medium-sized. The rearrangement uses TRBV4-3 and TRBJ2-5; D is unclear. Germline values: CDR1 LGHNA, CDR2 YSLEER. Trimming removed 3 bases at V and 1 base at J, with 12 bases between. The CDR3 has 15 residues. The CDR3 loop reads CASSQIAGLQETQYF. DNA of the CDR3: TGCGCCAGCAGCCAGATAGCTGGTCTCCAAGAGACCCAGTACTTC.

The chain links TRBV7-2 to TRBJ2-5, with a tentative D call TRBD1 (5 bases). V was pared by 4 bases and J by 5 bases, with 11 bases between. This CDR3 contains 13 residues. Germline values: CDR1 SGHTA, CDR2 FQGNSA. CDR3 in amino acids: CASSSNKGETQYF. The DNA of the CDR3 is TGTGCCAGCAGCTCGAACAAGGGGGAGACCCAGTACTTC. Full variable domain (remainder filled in from reference TRBV7-2 and TRBJ2-5): GAGVSQSPSNKVTEKGKDVELRCDPISGHTALYWYRQSLGQGLEFLIYFQGNSAPDKSGLPSDRFSAERTGGSVSTLTIQRTQQEDSAVYLCASSSNKGETQYFGPGTRLLVL.

CDR3 protein: CASSLGTGGTEETQYF. Here the CDR3 DNA reads TGTGCCAGCAGCCTCGGGACAGGGGGGACAGAAGAGACCCAGTACTTC. The chain couples TRBV7-9 to TRBJ2-5; 11 bases line up with TRBD1. CDR3 length: 16 amino acids. The germline V gene has CDR1 SEHNR and CDR2 FQNEAQ (reference sequence). With 5 bases clipped from V and 3 bases from J, the junction kept 8 bases outside the gene matches.